A single TCR beta chain is shown here with its context. What this receptor recognizes is not known. The input lacks base qualities; no much larger clone sits a single base away. This specimen belongs to a study of cytomegalovirus exposure and HLA in healthy donors (dated by TCRdb to the late 2010s). As for the study more broadly: An earlier analysis of some 550 of the donors reported 276 Gb of sequence data and 117 million unique TCR beta sequences from roughly 200 million T cells. To study patterns of TCR occurrence, a later analysis re-analyzed previously published TCR beta repertoires from 666 donors and added high-resolution HLA genotyping. Of the roughly 390 genotyped donors, about 80% fell in the genetic ancestry cluster associated with self-reported Caucasian donors. High-throughput TCR immunosequencing, statistical association of individual TCRs with disease status, and machine learning were combined to predict cytomegalovirus infection status. Every repertoire in the discovery cohort had been generated on one and the same sequencing platform. Using immunosequencing, the study profiled T cell repertoires from approximately 700 subjects and related those repertoires to cytomegalovirus serostatus. In the later analysis, no new phenotypic data were used to find candidate immune exposures; instead, reliance was placed on TCR beta sequences and their occurrence across donors. The number of typed donors differed by locus: about 629-630 for A, B, C, DRB1 and DQB1; approximately 520 for DQA1; about 600 for DPA1; and around 470 for DPB1. To decide whether each TCR beta V gene segment behaved as functional or pseudogenic, an earlier analysis of 587 of the donors relied on high-throughput TCR beta sequencing. In a later genetic analysis, genome-wide SNP genotypes for about 60% of the 666 donors were used, and that subset was treated as a discovery cohort. Along with the approximately 670-subject first cohort, a separate validation cohort of about 110 different subjects was used. Both class I and class II loci were covered by HLA typing, at four-digit resolution. The aim of the study was to test whether cataloging public T cell receptors could identify signatures of past pathogen exposure. Donor age, sex, ethnicity and CMV serostatus were compiled together with the repertoire data. Roughly 300 gigabases of sequencing data and tens of millions of unique TCR sequences were included in an early release covering over 600 HLA-typed donors. A handful of DR-DQ haplotypes were handled as single units for association and clustering because linkage in the cohort was strong. Among 398 genotyped donors of the cohort, an average of 235,054 unique TCR beta nucleotide sequences were sequenced per donor, 15% to 20% of them non-productive.

The cohort comprised under 700 healthy bone marrow donors. At the time of sampling, every cohort member was nominally healthy, though immune exposures that went unrecorded were likely present. The donor was CMV seronegative and belonged to the group of 380 or so seronegative cohort members. A peripheral blood sample was collected from each donor, and TCR beta sequencing was performed on peripheral blood mononuclear cells. Genomic DNA extraction from the blood cell samples was performed with the Qiagen DNeasy Blood Extraction Kit. The germline V end is reduced by 4 bases and the J end by 8 bases; junction bases left unmatched: 15. Looking up the germline V gene (reference sequence) yields CDR1 SGHNT and CDR2 YYREEE. The CDR3 runs 16 residues from the cysteine to the phenylalanine. The retained sequence is limited to the CDR3, 48 bases, with the frame set at the first base. The library was generated by the immunoSEQ multiplex PCR assay. For the multiplex PCR, a mixture combining 60 forward primers for TCR Vbeta segments and 13 reverse primers for TCR Jbeta segments was used. A multiplex PCR assay on genomic DNA amplified the CDR3 region of rearranged TCR beta genes. The Illumina HiSeq System was used to sequence the amplified TCR beta libraries as 87-base-pair reads. As for the authors' bioinformatics: In a later analysis, 77 million or so unique TCR beta chains were counted across the 500 to 850 repertoires, and roughly 11 million of these chains were shared by at least two donors. Raw reads were error-corrected and collapsed into unique sequences by a nearest-neighbor algorithm in which closely related sequences were merged to remove PCR and sequencing errors. V, D and J gene segments were assigned by aligning CDR3 sequences to IMGT reference sequences. For a sequence to be retained, at least a six-nucleotide match to both a V gene segment and a J gene segment was required. Rearrangements were classified as productive when the CDR3 lacked stop codons and remained in frame with V and J, and all other rearrangements were classified as non-productive. CDR3 was defined according to IMGT convention as the region running from the second conserved V-encoded cysteine to the conserved J-encoded phenylalanine. Sequences without an unambiguous match to a single V gene segment were excluded from the earlier analysis of 450 to 750 of the donors. An earlier analysis of 550 to 650 of the donors classified V segments as functional when productive rearrangements were above 56.7% and as segregating when the standard deviation between donors was above 5%. To diagnose cytomegalovirus status from the catalog of TCR beta chain sequences, a statistical classification framework was built. In a later analysis, V and J genes were assigned by comparing TCR nucleotide sequences against IMGT/GENE-DB human TR gene sequences. A later analysis assigned CDR3 sequences and most-parsimonious VDJ recombination scenarios with the TCRdist pipeline. In a later analysis, each TCR beta chain was defined by its CDR3 amino acid sequence together with its V-gene family, and reads lacking a unique V-gene family were excluded. To address suspected cross-contamination and a sequencing artifact, a later analysis removed a few hundred highly shared, low-generation-probability nucleotide sequences. A later analysis calculated a clonal expansion index for each public chain from normalized within-repertoire ranks of inferred template counts. A later analysis computed generation probabilities with a VDJ recombination model fitted to out-of-frame rearrangements, and checked the results against IGoR. In a later analysis, TCR-TCR, TCR-HLA and TCR-CMV co-occurrence was scored with hypergeometric tests, and a repertoire-size bias correction was applied to TCR pairs. To estimate false discovery rates, a later analysis permuted the HLA or CMV assignments 20 times. In a later analysis, co-occurring TCRs were grouped using DBSCAN, and TCRdist sequence similarity was added for clustering within HLA-allele-positive subsets. Co-occurrence clustering excluded repertoires with fewer than 30,000 or more than 120,000 public chains, plus five with anomalous nucleotide sharing. TCRdb holds this immuneACCESS table with in-frame rearrangements only. Some clones are missing; in checked studies, unresolved V genes explain under half, and the rest has no known cause. The V and J calls and clone size are taken from that table; D and trimming were inferred from the DNA. Here the sample has 100,000 to 150,000 clones; about 78% occur a single time. Approximately 1.4% of the sample lies in the top ten.

Results and caveats for the whole study, not just this receptor: Because HLA typing was missing for some donors at each locus, association tests included only the typed subset. A further reported finding was that TCR beta sequences accurately predicted the HLA-A and HLA-B alleles for most subjects in the first cohort. Most TCR sequences were observed very rarely across donors, whereas some public TCRs were present in many individuals. The presence/absence analyses assumed that sequencing depth was roughly uniform across donors, and that assumption may not be true. The 87-base-pair reads could not distinguish some IMGT-functional V segments, including TRBV6-2 and TRBV6-3, so those segments were excluded. According to a later genetic analysis, donors in an Asian-associated ancestry cluster had fewer N-insertions in productive TCRs than the roughly 700-donor mean. The cohort was sequenced for TCR beta chains only, and without alpha or paired-chain data the features that could be detected were limited. Because counts were too low, about 18 rarely observed V segments, including chromosome 9 orphons, were left out of the earlier analysis of roughly 600 of the donors. Broadly in line with IMGT annotations, most TCR beta V segments showed up in productive rearrangements about 87% or about 30% of the time in an earlier analysis of several hundred of the donors. In both the original and validation cohorts, the classifier was reported to diagnose cytomegalovirus status with high specificity and sensitivity. Linkage disequilibrium might explain the correlated functional status among segregating V segments, but an unknown experimental factor could not be excluded. When HLA alleles, especially DR and DQ, strongly co-occurred, attributing TCR associations to individual alleles was difficult. According to a later analysis, parvovirus B19, influenza, CMV and Epstein-Barr virus appeared linked to several top co-occurrence clusters. A few of the identified cytomegalovirus-associated TCR beta chains were confirmed in vitro to be specific for cytomegalovirus antigens. In a later analysis, most CMV-associated TCR beta chains were found to appear HLA-restricted, with HLA associations seemingly driven largely by CMV exposure. The study gave a list of over 150 TCR beta chains associated with cytomegalovirus. Immune exposure information for the cohort was limited to CMV serostatus. The authors suggested that the approach could potentially be extended to other disease states and immunological phenotypes. A cluster of highly shared sequence variants was judged likely to be a technical artifact of the sequencing pipeline. In a later analysis, HLA-associated TCR beta chains were found to be more clonally expanded and to have lower generation probabilities than equally common non-associated chains. A later genetic analysis associated a missense DCLRE1C variant with V-gene and J-gene trimming of TCR beta chains, and an independent cohort replicated the association. Specific HLA alleles were associated with 15,000 to 20,000 TCR beta sequences at a false discovery rate of 0.05 in a later analysis. In a later analysis, the rate of TCR association differed among HLA loci, with DRB1 alleles having the most associated TCRs and HLA-C alleles having the fewest.

The sequence was collected from a female donor in good health and CMV-seronegative. Sequenced input: PBMCs. The chain links TRBV5-4 with TRBJ2-1; TRBD2 fits 7 bases in the junction. CDR3 region: CASSPDGGSRSDEQFF. The bases read TGTGCCAGCAGCCCGGATGGCGGGAGTAGGTCGGATGAGCAGTTCTTC.